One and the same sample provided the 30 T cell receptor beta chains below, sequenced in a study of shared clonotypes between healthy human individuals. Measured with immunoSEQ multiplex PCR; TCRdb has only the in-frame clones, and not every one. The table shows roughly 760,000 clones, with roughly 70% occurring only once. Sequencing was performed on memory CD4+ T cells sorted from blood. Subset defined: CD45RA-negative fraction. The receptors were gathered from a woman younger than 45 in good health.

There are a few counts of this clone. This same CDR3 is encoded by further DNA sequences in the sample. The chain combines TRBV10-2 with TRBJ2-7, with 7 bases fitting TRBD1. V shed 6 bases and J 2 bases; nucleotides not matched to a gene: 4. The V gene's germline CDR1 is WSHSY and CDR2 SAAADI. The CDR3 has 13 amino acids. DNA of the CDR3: TGCGCCAGCAGCGCCGGGACAGCCTACGAGCAGTACTTC. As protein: CASSAGTAYEQYF.

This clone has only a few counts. The CDR3 coding sequence is TGTGCCAGCAAGACCCGGGACAAAGAATCAGGTATCGAGCAGTACTTC. Translation: CASKTRDKESGIEQYF. The V gene is TRBV2, the J gene TRBJ2-7, with D possibly matching TRBD1 (6 bases). CDR1 SNHLY and CDR2 FYNNEI come from the germline V gene. Trimming pared 7 bases from V and 6 bases from J, leaving 25 bases between. The CDR3 length is 16 residues.

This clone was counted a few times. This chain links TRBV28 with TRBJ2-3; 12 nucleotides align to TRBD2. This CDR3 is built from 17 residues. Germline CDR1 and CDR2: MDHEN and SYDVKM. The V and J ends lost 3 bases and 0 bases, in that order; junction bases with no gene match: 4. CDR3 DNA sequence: TGTGCCAGCAGTTTTCTAGCGGGAGGGCCTAGCACAGATACGCAGTATTTT. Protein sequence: CASSFLAGGPSTDTQYF.

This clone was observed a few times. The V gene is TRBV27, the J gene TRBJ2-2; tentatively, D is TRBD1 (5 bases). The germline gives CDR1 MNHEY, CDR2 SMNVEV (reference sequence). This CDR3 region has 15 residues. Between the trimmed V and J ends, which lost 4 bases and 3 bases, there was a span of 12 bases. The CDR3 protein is CASSSNRIHTGELFF. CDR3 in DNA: TGTGCCAGCAGTTCGAACAGGATACACACCGGGGAGCTGTTTTTT.

CDR3 in amino acids: CASSRDLWPNEQFF. The CDR3 DNA reads TGTGCCAGCAGCCGGGACCTTTGGCCCAATGAGCAGTTCTTC. The chain employs TRBV2 and TRBJ2-1, with D tentatively TRBD1 or TRBD2 (5 bases each). CDR1 and CDR2 from the germline V gene are SNHLY and FYNNEI. The CDR3 is made up of 14 amino acids. V lost 6 bases, J lost 6 bases, and 15 bases lay in between.

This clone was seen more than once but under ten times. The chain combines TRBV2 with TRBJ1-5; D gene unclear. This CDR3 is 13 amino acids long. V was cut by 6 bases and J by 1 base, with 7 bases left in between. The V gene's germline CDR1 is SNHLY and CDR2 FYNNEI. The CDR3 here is CASRQKSNQPQHF. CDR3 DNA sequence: TGTGCCAGCAGGCAGAAGAGCAATCAGCCCCAGCATTTT.

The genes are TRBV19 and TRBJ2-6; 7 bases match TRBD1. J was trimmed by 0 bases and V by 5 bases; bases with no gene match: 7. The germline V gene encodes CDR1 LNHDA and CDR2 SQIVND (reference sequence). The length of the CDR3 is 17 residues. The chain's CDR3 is CASSLRDSSSGANVLTF. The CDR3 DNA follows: TGTGCCAGTAGTTTACGGGACAGTTCCTCTGGGGCCAACGTCCTGACTTTC.

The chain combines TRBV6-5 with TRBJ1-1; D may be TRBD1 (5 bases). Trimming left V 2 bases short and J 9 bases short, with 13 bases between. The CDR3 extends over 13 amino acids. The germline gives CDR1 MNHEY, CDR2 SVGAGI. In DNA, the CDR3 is TGTGCCAGCAGTTACACCGGGACTTTTAAAGCTTTCTTT. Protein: CASSYTGTFKAFF.

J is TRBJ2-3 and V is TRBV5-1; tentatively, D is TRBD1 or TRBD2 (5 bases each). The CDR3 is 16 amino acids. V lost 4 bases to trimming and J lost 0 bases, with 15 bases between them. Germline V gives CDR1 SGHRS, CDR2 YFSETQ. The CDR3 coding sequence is TGCGCCAGCAGCGGACCGTGGGGCGGGAGCACAGATACGCAGTATTTT. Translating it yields CASSGPWGGSTDTQYF.

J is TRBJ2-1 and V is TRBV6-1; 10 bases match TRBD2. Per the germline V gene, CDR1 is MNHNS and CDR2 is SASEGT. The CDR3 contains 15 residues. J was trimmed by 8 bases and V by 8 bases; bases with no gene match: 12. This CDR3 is CASVPGLAMVDEQFF. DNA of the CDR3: TGTGCCAGCGTCCCGGGACTAGCGATGGTCGATGAGCAGTTCTTC.

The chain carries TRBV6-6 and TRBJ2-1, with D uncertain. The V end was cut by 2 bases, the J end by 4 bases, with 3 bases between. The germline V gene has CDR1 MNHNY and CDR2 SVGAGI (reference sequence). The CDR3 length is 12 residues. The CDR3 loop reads CASSYRYNEQFF. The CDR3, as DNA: TGTGCCAGCAGTTACCGTTACAATGAGCAGTTCTTC.

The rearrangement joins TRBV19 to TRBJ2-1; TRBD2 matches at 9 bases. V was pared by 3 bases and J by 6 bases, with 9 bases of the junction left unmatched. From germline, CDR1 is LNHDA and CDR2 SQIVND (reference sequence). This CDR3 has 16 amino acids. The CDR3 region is CASSISSGTYSNEQFF. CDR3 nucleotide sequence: TGTGCCAGTAGTATCTCTAGCGGGACCTATTCCAATGAGCAGTTCTTC.

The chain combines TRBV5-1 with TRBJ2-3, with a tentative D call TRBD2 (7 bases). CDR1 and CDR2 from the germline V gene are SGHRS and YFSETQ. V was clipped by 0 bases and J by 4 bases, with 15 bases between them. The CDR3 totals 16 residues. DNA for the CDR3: TGCGCCAGCAGCTTGGCTCAGGGGACTACAGCAGATACGCAGTATTTT. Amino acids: CASSLAQGTTADTQYF.

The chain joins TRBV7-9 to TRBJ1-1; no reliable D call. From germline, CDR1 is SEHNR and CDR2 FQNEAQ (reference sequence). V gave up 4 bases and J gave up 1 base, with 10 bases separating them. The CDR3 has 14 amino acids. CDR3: CASSSGPQNTEAFF. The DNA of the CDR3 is TGTGCCAGCAGCTCCGGGCCCCAGAACACTGAAGCTTTCTTT.

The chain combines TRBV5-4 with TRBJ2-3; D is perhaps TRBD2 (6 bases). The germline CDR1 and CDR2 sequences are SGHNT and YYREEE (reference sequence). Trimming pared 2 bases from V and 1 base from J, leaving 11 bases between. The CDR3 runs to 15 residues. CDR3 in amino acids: CASSLGTLRTDTQYF. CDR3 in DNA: TGTGCCAGCAGCTTAGGGACTCTCCGCACAGATACGCAGTATTTT.

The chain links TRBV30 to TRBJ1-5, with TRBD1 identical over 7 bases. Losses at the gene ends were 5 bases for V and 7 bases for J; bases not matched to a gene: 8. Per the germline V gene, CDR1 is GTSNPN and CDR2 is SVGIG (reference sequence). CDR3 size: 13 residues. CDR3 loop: CAWDQGTEQPQHF. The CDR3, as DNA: TGTGCCTGGGACCAGGGGACAGAGCAGCCCCAGCATTTT.

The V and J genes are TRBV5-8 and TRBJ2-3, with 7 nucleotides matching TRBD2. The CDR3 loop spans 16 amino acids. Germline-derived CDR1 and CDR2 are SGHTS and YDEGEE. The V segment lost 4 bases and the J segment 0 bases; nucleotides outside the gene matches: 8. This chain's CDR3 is CASSRGLTTSTDTQYF. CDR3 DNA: TGTGCCAGCAGCCGGGGACTAACGACTAGCACAGATACGCAGTATTTT. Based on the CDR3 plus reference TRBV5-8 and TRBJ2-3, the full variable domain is EAGVTQSPTHLIKTRGQQATLRCSPISGHTSVYWYQQALGLGLQFLLWYDEGEERNRGNFPPRFSGRQFPNYSSELNVNALELEDSALYLCASSRGLTTSTDTQYFGPGTRLTVL.

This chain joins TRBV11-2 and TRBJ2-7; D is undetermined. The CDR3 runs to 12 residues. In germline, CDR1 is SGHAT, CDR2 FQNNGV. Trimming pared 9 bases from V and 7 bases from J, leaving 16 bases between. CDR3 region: CASSEEKGEQYF. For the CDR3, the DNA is TGTGCCAGTAGTGAGGAGAAGGGAGAGCAGTACTTC.

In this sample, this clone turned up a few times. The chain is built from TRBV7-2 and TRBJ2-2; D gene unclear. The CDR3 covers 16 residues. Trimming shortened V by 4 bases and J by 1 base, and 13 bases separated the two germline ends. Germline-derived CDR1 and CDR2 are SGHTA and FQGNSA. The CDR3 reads CASSSQPTENTGELFF. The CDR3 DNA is TGTGCCAGCAGCTCCCAGCCTACTGAGAACACCGGGGAGCTGTTTTTT.

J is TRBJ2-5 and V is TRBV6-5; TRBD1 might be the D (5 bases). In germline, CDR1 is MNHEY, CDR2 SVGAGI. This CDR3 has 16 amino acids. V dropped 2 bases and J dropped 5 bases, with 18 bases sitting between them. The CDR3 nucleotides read TGTGCCAGCAGTTACCGTCGGGCAGGGTACGAGGAGACCCAGTACTTC. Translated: CASSYRRAGYEETQYF.

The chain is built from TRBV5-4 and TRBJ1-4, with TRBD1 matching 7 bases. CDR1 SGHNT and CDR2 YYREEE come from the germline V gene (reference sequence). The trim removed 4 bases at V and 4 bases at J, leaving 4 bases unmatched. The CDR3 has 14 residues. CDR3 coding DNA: TGTGCCAGCAGCATACAGGGGATTAATGAAAAACTGTTTTTT. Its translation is CASSIQGINEKLFF.

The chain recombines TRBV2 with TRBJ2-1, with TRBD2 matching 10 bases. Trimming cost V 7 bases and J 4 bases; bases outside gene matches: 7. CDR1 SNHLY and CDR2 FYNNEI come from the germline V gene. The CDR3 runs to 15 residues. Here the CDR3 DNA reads TGTGCCAGCAAAGGAGCGGGAGGGAAGTACAATGAGCAGTTCTTC. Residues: CASKGAGGKYNEQFF.

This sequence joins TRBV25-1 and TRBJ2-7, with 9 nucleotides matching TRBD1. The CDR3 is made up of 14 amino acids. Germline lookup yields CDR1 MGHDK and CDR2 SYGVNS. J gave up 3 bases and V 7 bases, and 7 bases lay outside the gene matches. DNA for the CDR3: TGTGCCAGCACCGGGACAGGGCACCGCTACGAGCAGTACTTC. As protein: CASTGTGHRYEQYF.

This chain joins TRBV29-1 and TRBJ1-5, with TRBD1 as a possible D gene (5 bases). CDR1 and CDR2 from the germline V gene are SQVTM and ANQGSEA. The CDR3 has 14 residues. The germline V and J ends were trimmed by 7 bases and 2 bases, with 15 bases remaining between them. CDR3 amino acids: CSASGGGGNQPQHF. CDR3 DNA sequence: TGCAGCGCAAGCGGGGGTGGGGGCAATCAGCCCCAGCATTTT.

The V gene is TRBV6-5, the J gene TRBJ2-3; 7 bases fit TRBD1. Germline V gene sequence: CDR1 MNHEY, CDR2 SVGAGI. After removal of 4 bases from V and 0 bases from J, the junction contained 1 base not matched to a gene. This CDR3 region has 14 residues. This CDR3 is CASSWGQSTDTQYF. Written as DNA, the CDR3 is TGTGCCAGCAGTTGGGGACAGAGCACAGATACGCAGTATTTT.

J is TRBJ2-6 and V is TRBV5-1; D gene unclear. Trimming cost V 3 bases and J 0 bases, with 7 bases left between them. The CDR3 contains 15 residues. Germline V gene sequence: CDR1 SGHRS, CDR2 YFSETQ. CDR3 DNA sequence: TGCGCCAGCAGCTCCCAGGACTCTGGGGCCAACGTCCTGACTTTC. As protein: CASSSQDSGANVLTF.

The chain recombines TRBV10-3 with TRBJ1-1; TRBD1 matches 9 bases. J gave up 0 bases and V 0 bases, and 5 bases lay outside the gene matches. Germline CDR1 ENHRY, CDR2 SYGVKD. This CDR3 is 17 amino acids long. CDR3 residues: CAISESHRGLVNTEAFF. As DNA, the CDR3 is TGTGCCATCAGTGAGTCCCACAGGGGGCTCGTGAACACTGAAGCTTTCTTT.

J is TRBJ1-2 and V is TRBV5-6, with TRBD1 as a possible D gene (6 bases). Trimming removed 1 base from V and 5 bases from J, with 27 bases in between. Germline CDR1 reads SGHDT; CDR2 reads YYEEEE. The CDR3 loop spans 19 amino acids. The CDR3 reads CASSLIAQLKNRELYGYTF. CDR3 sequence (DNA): TGTGCCAGCAGCTTGATTGCCCAGTTAAAAAACAGGGAGCTTTATGGCTACACCTTC.

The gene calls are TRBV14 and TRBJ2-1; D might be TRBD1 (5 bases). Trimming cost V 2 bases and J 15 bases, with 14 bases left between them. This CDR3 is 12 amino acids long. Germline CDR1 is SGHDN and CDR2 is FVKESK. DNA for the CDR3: TGTGCCAGCAGCCAACAGACAGCAAGACGGTTCTTC. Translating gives CASSQQTARRFF.

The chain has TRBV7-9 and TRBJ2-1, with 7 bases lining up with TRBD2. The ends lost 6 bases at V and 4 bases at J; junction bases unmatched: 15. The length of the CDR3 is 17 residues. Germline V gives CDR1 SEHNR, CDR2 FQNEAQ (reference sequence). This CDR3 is CASSPGGGGSNYNEQFF. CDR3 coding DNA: TGTGCCAGCAGTCCGGGAGGAGGCGGGAGCAATTACAATGAGCAGTTCTTC.